The 7 T cell receptor beta chains below were found in one sample sequenced in a study of technical replicates of blood from a handful of donors. TCRdb keeps only in-frame clones here, not all; method: immunoSEQ multiplex PCR. The top ten hold approximately 0.22% of the sample, which has some 58,000 clones, roughly 94% seen once. The source material was T cells isolated from PBMCs. The source is a human donor in good health.

V and J are TRBV10-3 and TRBJ2-1; D possibly corresponds to TRBD1 (6 bases). CDR3 length: 15 residues. Trimming pared 6 bases from V and 5 bases from J, leaving 17 bases between. From germline, CDR1 is ENHRY and CDR2 SYGVKD. The CDR3 DNA reads TGTGCCATCAGAGGGGGTTCTAGTCCTCACAATGAGCAGTTCTTC. Amino acids: CAIRGGSSPHNEQFF.

This clone was picked up one time. The chain joins TRBV7-3 to TRBJ2-1; 7 nucleotides match TRBD1. This CDR3 has 16 residues. V gave up 5 bases and J gave up 2 bases; unmatched junction bases: 9. The germline gives CDR1 SGHTA, CDR2 FQGTGA. The CDR3 here is CASSPELGQAYNEQFF. As DNA, the CDR3 is TGTGCCAGCAGCCCCGAATTAGGACAGGCCTACAATGAGCAGTTCTTC.

The gene calls are TRBV5-1 and TRBJ2-7; 11 bases map to TRBD2. CDR1 is SGHRS, CDR2 YFSETQ, per germline. The V and J ends lost 4 bases and 7 bases, in that order; junction bases with no gene match: 4. The CDR3 has 13 amino acids. DNA for the CDR3: TGCGCCAGCAGCGGGACTAGCGGTGGGGAGCAGTACTTC. This codes for CASSGTSGGEQYF. Full variable domain (outside the CDR3, taken from reference TRBV5-1 and TRBJ2-7): KAGVTQTPRYLIKTRGQQVTLSCSPISGHRSVSWYQQTPGQGLQFLFEYFSETQRNKGNFPGRFSGRQFSNSRSEMNVSTLELGDSALYLCASSGTSGGEQYFGPGTRLTVT.

J is TRBJ1-1 and V is TRBV29-1; D unresolved. The germline V and J ends were trimmed by 0 bases and 2 bases, with 13 bases remaining between them. Germline lookup yields CDR1 SQVTM and CDR2 ANQGSEA. This CDR3 contains 15 residues. The DNA of the CDR3 is TGCAGCGTTGAAGATACCCGGGGAGGAAACACTGAAGCTTTCTTT. Protein sequence: CSVEDTRGGNTEAFF.

This clone has just one count. The rearrangement joins TRBV5-1 to TRBJ1-2; maybe TRBD1 (6 bases). Germline CDR1 SGHRS, CDR2 YFSETQ. This CDR3 region has 14 residues. V dropped 3 bases and J dropped 4 bases, with 13 bases sitting between them. CDR3 sequence reads: CASSSAGASYGYTF. CDR3 nucleotides: TGCGCCAGCAGCTCGGCAGGGGCGTCCTATGGCTACACCTTC.

The chain links TRBV5-6 to TRBJ2-1, with 7 nucleotides matching TRBD1. This CDR3 region has 15 residues. The V gene's germline CDR1 is SGHDT and CDR2 YYEEEE. The V segment lost 3 bases and the J segment 6 bases; nucleotides outside the gene matches: 9. In nucleotides, the CDR3 is TGTGCCAGCAGCTCCGGACAGGAACCCGGCAATGAGCAGTTCTTC. It is translated as CASSSGQEPGNEQFF.

This clone was picked up one time. The chain uses TRBV28 and TRBJ1-5, with a tentative D call TRBD1 (6 bases). Trimming took 3 bases from V and 4 from J, leaving 13 bases between them. There are 15 residues in the CDR3. Germline CDR1 is MDHEN and CDR2 is SYDVKM. For the CDR3, the DNA is TGTGCCAGCAGTTTGTGGGGACAAGGGAATCAGCCCCAGCATTTT. It translates to CASSLWGQGNQPQHF.